This TCR beta chain derives from a study of shared clonotypes between healthy human individuals. The study, taken as a whole, reports: The rarefaction results pointed to incomplete sorted-subset sequencing despite large depth. Clonotype sharing across four donors was observed for around 5% of naive CD4 clonotypes.

In germline, CDR1 is SGHDN, CDR2 FVKESK. The CDR3 is 13 amino acids. With 0 bases removed from V and 5 bases from J, the gap between germline ends came to 7 bases. As defined, naive CD8 cells were CD45RO-negative and positively selected for CCR7, with terminally differentiated effector memory CD45RA+ cells excluded. Each replicate PCR on the sorted subsets used approximately 180 ng DNA (around 31,000 T cell genomes). Assay used: immunoSEQ multiplex PCR; TCRdb lists only in-frame clones, some missing. The table has approximately 2,000,000 clones, 85% to 95% seen once. With respect to this clone: Antigen specificity is unknown.

The TCR originated in a young man in good health. Some clones in this sample may be carry-over from other donors' samples. The sample comprised naive CD8+ T cells from PBMCs. J is TRBJ1-1 and V is TRBV14, with D possibly matching TRBD1 (6 bases). CDR3 nucleotide sequence: TGTGCCAGCAGCCAAGAGGGGGCTACTGAAGCTTTCTTT. This sequence encodes CASSQEGATEAFF. Together with reference TRBV14 and TRBJ1-1, the CDR3 gives the full variable domain: EAGVTQFPSHSVIEKGQTVTLRCDPISGHDNLYWYRRVMGKEIKFLLHFVKESKQDESGMPNNRFLAERTGGTYSTLKVQPAELEDSGVYFCASSQEGATEAFFGQGTRLTVV.